These 27 T cell receptor beta chains came from one sample sequenced in a study of blood T cell repertoires in COVID-19. TCRdb's table, derived via immunoSEQ multiplex PCR, lists solely in-frame clones and lacks some. The sample has about 230,000 clones, approximately 85% seen once. Sequencing was carried out using peripheral blood. All receptors derive from a man aged 50-59 years with COVID-19, enrolled during active disease.

The chain is built from TRBV7-3 and TRBJ1-5, with 7 bases aligning to TRBD1. With V trimmed by 0 bases and J by 3 bases, 11 bases remained unmatched. CDR1 SGHTA and CDR2 FQGTGA come from the germline V gene. The CDR3 is 18 residues long. CDR3 sequence reads: CASSLTLGGQNINQPQHF. The CDR3 DNA is TGTGCCAGCAGCTTAACGCTCGGGGGACAGAACATCAATCAGCCCCAGCATTTT.

This chain joins TRBV6-5 and TRBJ1-2; 7 bases align to TRBD1. The V gene end was trimmed by 3 bases and the J gene end by 4 bases; junction bases not matched to a gene: 8. CDR3 length: 15 residues. Per germline, CDR1 MNHEY and CDR2 SVGAGI. DNA of the CDR3: TGTGCCAGCAGTTATTCAGGGGGTAACGGCTATGGCTACACCTTC. Amino acid sequence: CASSYSGGNGYGYTF.

The chain carries TRBV28 and TRBJ2-7, with D maybe TRBD1 (6 bases). The V gene's germline CDR1 is MDHEN and CDR2 SYDVKM. V was pared by 0 bases and J by 0 bases, with 15 bases between. This CDR3 contains 17 residues. The CDR3 loop is CASSLWAGVLPSYEQYF. The DNA for the CDR3 is TGTGCCAGCAGTTTATGGGCAGGGGTTTTACCCTCCTACGAGCAGTACTTC.

This CDR3 is CASSQGTLMGYNSPLHF. The CDR3 nucleotides are TGCGCCAGCAGCCAGGGGACACTCATGGGCTATAATTCACCCCTCCACTTT. V and J are TRBV4-1 and TRBJ1-6; tentative D call: TRBD1 (6 bases). Germline V lookup: CDR1 MGHRA, CDR2 YSYEKL. The V and J ends lost 3 bases and 3 bases respectively, with 15 bases between them. The CDR3 is 17 amino acids.

The rearrangement uses TRBV5-1 and TRBJ2-7, with D perhaps TRBD1 (7 bases). V was pared by 4 bases and J by 9 bases, with 14 bases between. In germline, CDR1 is SGHRS, CDR2 YFSETQ. This CDR3 region has 12 residues. The CDR3 sequence: CASSVEGAGQYF. Written as DNA, the CDR3 is TGCGCCAGCAGCGTGGAGGGGGCTGGGCAGTACTTC.

This clone was seen a few times. The chain has TRBV19 and TRBJ1-4; 7 bases agree with TRBD1. The J segment lost 8 bases and the V segment lost 5 bases, leaving 8 bases of the junction unmatched. Germline V gene lookup returns CDR1 LNHDA and CDR2 SQIVND (reference sequence). The CDR3 sequence is 14 residues long. The CDR3 region has the DNA TGTGCCAGTAGTGGCCTGACGGGACAGGAAAAACTGTTTTTT. Translating gives CASSGLTGQEKLFF. Complete variable domain (other parts from reference TRBV19 and TRBJ1-4): DGGITQSPKYLFRKEGQNVTLSCEQNLNHDAMYWYRQDPGQGLRLIYYSQIVNDFQKGDIAEGYSVSREKKESFPLTVTSAQKNPTAFYLCASSGLTGQEKLFFGSGTQLSVL.

The V call is TRBV10-2, the J call TRBJ2-7; 10 bases line up with TRBD1. Germline values: CDR1 WSHSY, CDR2 SAAADI. The V gene end was trimmed by 5 bases and the J gene end by 3 bases; junction bases not matched to a gene: 4. This CDR3 has 14 amino acids. In DNA, the CDR3 is TGCGCCAGCAGTCCGGGACAGGGGATCTACGAGCAGTACTTC. This sequence encodes CASSPGQGIYEQYF.

The V and J genes are TRBV3-1 (or the pseudogene TRBV3-2) and TRBJ1-1; D ambiguous. V dropped 1 base and J dropped 10 bases, with 10 bases sitting between them. The CDR3 is made up of 12 amino acids. Germline V gives CDR1 LGHDT, CDR2 YNNKEL (reference sequence). The CDR3 spells CASSQGSLGAFF. DNA of the CDR3: TGTGCCAGCAGCCAAGGGAGCCTGGGAGCTTTCTTT.

The gene calls are TRBV30 and TRBJ2-1; D is uncertain. V was trimmed by 5 bases and J by 3 bases, leaving 17 bases between them. The germline V gene encodes CDR1 GTSNPN and CDR2 SVGIG (reference sequence). The CDR3 has 15 residues. The CDR3 bases are TGTGCCTGGGACCCTTTTGCGGCGAGCTACAATGAGCAGTTCTTC. This sequence encodes CAWDPFAASYNEQFF. Looking up the rest from reference TRBV30 and TRBJ2-1 gives the full variable domain: SQTIHQWPATLVQPVGSPLSLECTVEGTSNPNLYWYRQAAGRGLQLLFYSVGIGQISSEVPQNLSASRPQDRQFILSSKKLLLSDSGFYLCAWDPFAASYNEQFFGPGTRLTVL.

The J gene is TRBJ2-7, the V gene TRBV19; 10 positions agree with TRBD2. Germline-derived CDR1 and CDR2 are LNHDA and SQIVND (reference sequence). The CDR3 length is 16 residues. With 1 base clipped from V and 2 bases from J, the junction kept 5 bases outside the gene matches. The CDR3 nucleotides read TGTGCCAGTAGTATAGTGCGGGGACTAGCGACCTACGAGCAGTACTTC. It yields the protein CASSIVRGLATYEQYF.

The CDR3 DNA sequence: TGCAGCGTTTACGAGGCCCCGAACACCGGGGAGCTGTTTTTT. Translation: CSVYEAPNTGELFF. The chain carries TRBV29-1 and TRBJ2-2, with D hard to call. The CDR3 sequence is 14 residues long. Trimming left V 5 bases short and J 0 bases short, with 10 bases between. CDR1 is SQVTM, CDR2 ANQGSEA, per germline.

V is TRBV11-2 and J is TRBJ1-6; no clear D gene. The V gene's germline CDR1 is SGHAT and CDR2 FQNNGV. V was trimmed by 1 base and J by 9 bases, leaving 16 bases between them. CDR3 length equals 16 residues. The CDR3: CASSLVRDGLGSPLHF. In DNA form, the CDR3 reads TGTGCCAGCAGCTTAGTCCGGGATGGCCTCGGTTCACCCCTCCACTTT.

The chain couples TRBV7-9 to TRBJ2-1, with D possibly TRBD2 on 6 matching bases. The CDR3 extends over 16 amino acids. Germline V gene sequence: CDR1 SEHNR, CDR2 FQNEAQ (reference sequence). The ends were cut back, 5 bases at V and 5 bases at J, with 19 bases in the middle. The CDR3 region has the DNA TGTGCCAGCAGCCCCTTAAGCGGGTCGGGAAACAATGAGCAGTTCTTC. Translating it yields CASSPLSGSGNNEQFF.

This clone was seen only a few times. CDR3 DNA: TGTGCCAGCAGTGCTGGGGGGGCCGTGTCTGGAAACACCATATATTTT. It encodes CASSAGGAVSGNTIYF. The chain recombines TRBV2 with TRBJ1-3; D might be TRBD1 (6 bases). Between the trimmed V and J ends, which lost 4 bases and 1 base, there was a span of 14 bases. CDR1 and CDR2 (germline): SNHLY, FYNNEI. The CDR3 is 16 amino acids.

Comments on this clone: Just one base apart from a much larger clone, this may be a read error. Other nucleotide sequences from this sample produce the same CDR3. The V gene is TRBV5-6, the J gene TRBJ2-7; TRBD1 matches at 10 bases. From germline, CDR1 is SGHDT and CDR2 YYEEEE. J lost 4 bases, V lost 3 bases, and 1 base had no gene match. This CDR3 has 13 amino acids. CDR3 region: CASSSGQGYEQYF. The CDR3 coding sequence is TGTGCCAGCAGCTCGGGACAGGGGTACGAGCAGTACTTC. The full variable domain, completed using reference TRBV5-6 and TRBJ2-7, is DAGVTQSPTHLIKTRGQQVTLRCSPKSGHDTVSWYQQALGQGPQFIFQYYEEEERQRGNFPDRFSGHQFPNYSSELNVNALLLGDSALYLCASSSGQGYEQYFGPGTRLTVT.

This clone was picked up one time. V usage is TRBV7-9 and J usage is TRBJ2-1; D gene uncertain. The CDR3 runs to 12 residues. Between the trimmed V and J ends, which lost 3 bases and 10 bases, there was a span of 10 bases. The germline gives CDR1 SEHNR, CDR2 FQNEAQ (reference sequence). CDR3 sequence: CASSLPTWEQFF. The CDR3 nucleotides are TGTGCCAGCAGCTTGCCAACTTGGGAGCAGTTCTTC.

This chain uses TRBV3-1 (or the pseudogene TRBV3-2) with TRBJ1-6, with TRBD1 matching over 9 bases. Germline loops: CDR1 LGHDT, CDR2 YNNKEL (reference sequence). The CDR3 covers 15 residues. The trim removed 5 bases at V and 10 bases at J, leaving 9 bases unmatched. The CDR3 protein is CASSIQQGAGSPLHF. CDR3 in DNA: TGTGCCAGCAGCATTCAACAGGGGGCAGGGTCACCCCTCCACTTT.

This sequence joins TRBV28 and TRBJ2-6, with TRBD2 as a possible D gene (6 bases). The CDR3 has 15 residues. From germline, CDR1 is MDHEN and CDR2 SYDVKM. Trimming took off 7 bases at V and 4 bases at J, with 14 bases between the two ends. CDR3 bases: TGTGCCAGCACGGGGCTCGCGGGAGGGGCCAACGTCCTGACTTTC. Its translation is CASTGLAGGANVLTF.

This chain connects TRBV2 to TRBJ2-3; 7 bases match TRBD1. Trimming removed 2 bases from V and 0 bases from J; junction bases left unmatched: 5. The germline gives CDR1 SNHLY, CDR2 FYNNEI. The CDR3 loop spans 16 amino acids. DNA for the CDR3: TGTGCCAGCAGTGAACGGGACAGAGCTAGCACAGATACGCAGTATTTT. This encodes CASSERDRASTDTQYF.

In its sample, this clone was seen once. This chain links TRBV5-1 with TRBJ1-1; D is unresolved. V gave up 0 bases and J gave up 2 bases, with 5 bases separating them. The CDR3 totals 13 residues. Looked up from germline, CDR1 is SGHRS and CDR2 is YFSETQ. CDR3 amino acids: CASSLVANTEAFF. The CDR3 bases are TGCGCCAGCAGCTTGGTGGCCAACACTGAAGCTTTCTTT.

The V gene is TRBV6-5, the J gene TRBJ1-6; perhaps TRBD1 as D (6 bases). Trimming removed 6 bases at V and 6 bases at J, with 12 bases between. CDR1 and CDR2 (germline): MNHEY, SVGAGI. This CDR3 has 14 residues. The chain's CDR3 is CASRLDRVNSPLHF. CDR3 DNA: TGTGCCAGCAGATTGGACAGAGTTAATTCACCCCTCCACTTT.

The chain recombines TRBV2 with TRBJ1-2; tentative D call: TRBD1 (6 bases). Germline CDR1 and CDR2: SNHLY and FYNNEI. There are 12 residues in the CDR3. V lost 5 bases, J lost 4 bases, and 8 bases lay in between. CDR3 protein: CASSRDTYGYTF. DNA of the CDR3: TGTGCCAGCAGTAGGGACACCTATGGCTACACCTTC.

This clone was seen a single time. The chain is built from TRBV4-3 and TRBJ1-6; D may be TRBD1 (5 bases). Between the trimmed V and J ends, which lost 0 bases and 1 base, there was a span of 13 bases. This CDR3 has 18 residues. CDR1 and CDR2 (germline): LGHNA, YSLEER. Here the CDR3 reads CASSQEMGGGSYNSPLHF. The CDR3 DNA sequence: TGCGCCAGCAGCCAAGAGATGGGGGGAGGGTCCTATAATTCACCCCTCCACTTT.

This clone was detected once. The V gene is TRBV5-1, the J gene TRBJ1-1; 9 bases align to TRBD1. Trimming at V came to 3 bases and at J to 4 bases, leaving 4 bases not matched to a gene. The CDR3 runs to 14 residues. CDR1 is SGHRS and CDR2 is YFSETQ in the germline V gene. In nucleotides, the CDR3 is TGCGCCAGCAGCTCAAGACAGGGGGGCACTGAAGCTTTCTTT. It yields the protein CASSSRQGGTEAFF. The entire variable domain, with the rest obtained from reference TRBV5-1 and TRBJ1-1, is as follows: KAGVTQTPRYLIKTRGQQVTLSCSPISGHRSVSWYQQTPGQGLQFLFEYFSETQRNKGNFPGRFSGRQFSNSRSEMNVSTLELGDSALYLCASSSRQGGTEAFFGQGTRLTVV.

This rearrangement joins TRBV5-1 to TRBJ1-1, with 8 bases fitting TRBD1. There are 15 residues in the CDR3. The V and J ends lost 0 bases and 1 base, in that order; junction bases with no gene match: 2. Germline-derived CDR1 and CDR2 are SGHRS and YFSETQ. The CDR3 nucleotides read TGCGCCAGCAGCTTGGATGGACAGGGGAACACTGAAGCTTTCTTT. Its protein product is CASSLDGQGNTEAFF.

This sequence joins TRBV11-3 and TRBJ2-1; 11 nucleotides line up with TRBD2. The germline CDR1 and CDR2 sequences are SGHNT and YENEEA. The trim removed 5 bases at V and 4 bases at J, leaving 4 bases unmatched. This CDR3 contains 15 residues. The CDR3 is CASSPGLAEYNEQFF. The DNA of the CDR3 is TGTGCCAGCAGCCCGGGACTAGCGGAGTACAATGAGCAGTTCTTC.

The gene calls are TRBV5-1 and TRBJ1-4; 8 bases map to TRBD1. The V segment lost 0 bases and the J segment 4 bases; nucleotides outside the gene matches: 5. Germline V gene sequence: CDR1 SGHRS, CDR2 YFSETQ. The CDR3 length is 16 residues. CDR3 DNA: TGCGCCAGCAGCTTGGGACCGACAGGGGTTAATGAAAAACTGTTTTTT. Amino acids: CASSLGPTGVNEKLFF.